This T cell receptor beta chain was recovered during a study of shared clonotypes between healthy human individuals (dated by TCRdb to about 2020). Notes on the research overall: The cohort included three men and a couple of women between 18 and 49 years of age. For each donor, three plates each were used for CD4 naive and CD4 memory, two plates were used for CD8 naive, and one plate was used for CD8 memory. The study deeply sequenced blood TCR repertoires of several healthy adults to estimate repertoire size and the extent of clonotype sharing between individuals. To increase sequencing depth and limit assay-specific biases, TCR repertoire library preparation and sequencing were carried out by different laboratories using diverse techniques. Each donor's leukapheresis produced roughly between about 0.8 and 10 billion PBMCs. The paper's findings and limits, for the study overall: Pairwise subsampling indicated that sequencing depth was expected to affect the degree of clonotype sharing among donors. When a few donors were compared, the shared fraction of clonotypes was about 5% for naive CD4, around 3.5% for naive CD8, 2.3% for memory CD4, and about 0.36% for memory CD8. Compared with non-shared clonotypes, clonotypes shared by all four sorted-subset donors had higher generation probabilities. Estimated clonotype richness was generally larger for naive than for memory subsets. Sampling was restricted to blood, and TCR repertoires in tissue are likely to differ from TCR repertoires in blood. Even with the large sequencing depth, rarefaction of the sorted-subset datasets indicated that sequencing was incomplete. Because the study included a small number of donors, the genetic and exposure-history diversity represented was limited.

On this clone itself: Its antigen has not been determined. No base quality values were provided; no much bigger clone lies one nucleotide off.

V is reduced by 1 base and J by 3 bases, leaving a spacing of 12 bases between them. Measured from the cysteine to the phenylalanine, the CDR3 is 15 residues long. Only CDR3 DNA is held: 45 bases, read in frame from base 1. In the germline V gene (reference sequence), CDR1 corresponds to LNHNV and CDR2 to YYDKDF. Using the deep immunoSEQ assay, multiplex PCR amplified TCR CDR3 regions from genomic DNA. Genomic DNA extracted from each cell subset was distributed evenly over all wells of several immunoSEQ 96-well plates, and each plate served as one replicate. For sorted subsets, each replicate PCR was loaded with approximately 200 ng genomic DNA, equivalent to about 33,000 T cell genomes. The purified libraries were quantified using a Qubit 3.0 fluorometer, sized with a Bioanalyzer 2100, and then quantified again using the KAPA Library Quantification kit. Every immunoSEQ 96-well plate was sequenced on a separate single-read 150-cycle Illumina NextSeq 550 flow cell. In the source study's methods: Because the immunoSEQ output held only junctional sequences and lacked quality scores, the filtering could not match the filtering applied to full-length reads. Sequences were annotated with PyIR, a Python wrapper for IgBLAST v1.9, and V/J genes and CDR3 were assigned using IMGT germline references. Reads with weak V/J assignments (E-value above 1e-6), missing CDR3, stop codons, out-of-frame junctions, or ambiguous translated residues were removed. V3J clonotypes were defined by identical inferred V gene, J gene, and CDR3 amino acid sequence. Percentage overlap between repertoires was computed as shared unique clonotypes divided by the size of the smaller repertoire. Repertoire richness was assessed with RTK rarefaction, the Chao1 estimator, and Recon v2.1 estimates of unobserved clonotypes. Generation probabilities for all TCRbeta clonotypes obtained by the gDNA method from a handful of donors were computed using OLGA. TCRdb mirrors the immuneACCESS table, restricted to in-frame sequences. Some clones are absent from its copies; in checked studies, under half trace to an unresolved V gene, and the reason for the others is unknown. The V and J calls and clone size come from that table; D and trimming were worked out from the DNA. The sample yields some 660,000 clones; roughly 73% were counted once. More than 1.5% of the sample goes to the ten largest clones.

Donors were healthy HIV-negative adults with no recently reported acute infections or vaccinations. Every donor was a Caucasian adult living in Nashville, Tennessee, USA. CD4+ T cells were enriched through magnetic negative selection, after which naive cells were positively selected on CD45RA and the remaining negative fraction served as the memory subset. After blood collection by leukapheresis, PBMCs were isolated using Ficoll-Histopaque density gradient centrifugation and then cryopreserved in the vapor phase of liquid nitrogen. Analytical flow cytometry was used to check the purity and quantity of each magnetically sorted T cell population. Genomic DNA was isolated from every sorted fraction and measured by UV absorbance on a Nanodrop 2000c.

The rearrangement joined TRBV15 to TRBJ1-2, and the D gene may be TRBD1, 6 bases matching. The sequence was collected from a woman between 25 and 40 years old in good health. The sequencing sample was made of memory CD4+ T cells sorted from blood. The cell subset or site label of this sample denotes: CD45RA-negative fraction. Here the CDR3 is given as CATSRGQASDYGYTF. At the DNA level, the sequence is TGTGCCACCAGCAGAGGACAGGCTTCTGACTATGGCTACACCTTC.